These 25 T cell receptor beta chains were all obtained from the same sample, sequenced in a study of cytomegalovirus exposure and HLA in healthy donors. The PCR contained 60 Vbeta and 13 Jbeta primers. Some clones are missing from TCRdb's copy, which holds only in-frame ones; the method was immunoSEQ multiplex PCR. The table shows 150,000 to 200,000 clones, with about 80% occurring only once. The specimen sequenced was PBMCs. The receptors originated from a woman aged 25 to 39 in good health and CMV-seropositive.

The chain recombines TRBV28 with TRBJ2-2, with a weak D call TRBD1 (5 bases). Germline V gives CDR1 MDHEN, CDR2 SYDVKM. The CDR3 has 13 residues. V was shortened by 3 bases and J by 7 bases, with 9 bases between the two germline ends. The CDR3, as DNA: TGTGCCAGCAGTTTCTCAGGGATCGGGGAGCTGTTTTTT. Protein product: CASSFSGIGELFF.

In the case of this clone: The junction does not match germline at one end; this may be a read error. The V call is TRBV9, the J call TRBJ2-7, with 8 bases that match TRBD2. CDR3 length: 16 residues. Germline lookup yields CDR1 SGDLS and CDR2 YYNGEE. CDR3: CASSVGGREASNEQYF. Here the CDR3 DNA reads TGTGCCAGCAGCGTAGGGGGGCGGGAGGCCTCCAACGAGCAGTACTTC.

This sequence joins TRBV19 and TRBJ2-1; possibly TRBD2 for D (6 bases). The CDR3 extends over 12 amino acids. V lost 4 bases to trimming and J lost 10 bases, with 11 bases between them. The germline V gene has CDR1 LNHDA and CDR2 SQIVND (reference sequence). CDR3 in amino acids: CASSKGTREQFF. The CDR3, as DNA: TGTGCCAGTAGTAAGGGGACTCGGGAGCAGTTCTTC.

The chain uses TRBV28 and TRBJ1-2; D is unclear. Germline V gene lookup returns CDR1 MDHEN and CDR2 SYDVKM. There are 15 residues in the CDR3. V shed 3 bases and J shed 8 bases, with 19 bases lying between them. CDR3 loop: CASSFPGGGWSGYTF. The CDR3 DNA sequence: TGTGCCAGCAGTTTTCCCGGAGGAGGGTGGAGCGGCTACACCTTC.

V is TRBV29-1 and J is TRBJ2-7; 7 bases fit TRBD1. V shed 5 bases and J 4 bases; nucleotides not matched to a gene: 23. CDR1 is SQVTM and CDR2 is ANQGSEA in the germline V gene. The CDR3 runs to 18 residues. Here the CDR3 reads CSVRGVENRDSLPYEQYF. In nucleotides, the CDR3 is TGCAGCGTTCGAGGTGTGGAAAACCGGGACAGTCTACCTTACGAGCAGTACTTC.

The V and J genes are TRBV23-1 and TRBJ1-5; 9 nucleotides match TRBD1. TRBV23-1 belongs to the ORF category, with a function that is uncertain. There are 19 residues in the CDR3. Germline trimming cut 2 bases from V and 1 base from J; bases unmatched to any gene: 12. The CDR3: CASSQAKQGAEGSNQPQHF. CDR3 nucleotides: TGCGCCAGCAGTCAAGCAAAACAGGGGGCGGAGGGAAGCAATCAGCCCCAGCATTTT.

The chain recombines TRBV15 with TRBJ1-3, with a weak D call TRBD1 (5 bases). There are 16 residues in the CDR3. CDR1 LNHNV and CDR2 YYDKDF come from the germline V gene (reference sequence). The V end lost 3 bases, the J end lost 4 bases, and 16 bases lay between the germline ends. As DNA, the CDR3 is TGTGCCACCAGCAGTCGCCGGGGGGTAGCGGGAAACACCATATATTTT. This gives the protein CATSSRRGVAGNTIYF.

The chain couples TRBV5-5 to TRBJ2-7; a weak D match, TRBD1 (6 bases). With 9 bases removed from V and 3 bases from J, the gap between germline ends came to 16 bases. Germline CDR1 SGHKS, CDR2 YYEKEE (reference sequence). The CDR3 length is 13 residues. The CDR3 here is CATARGRDYEQYF. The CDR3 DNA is TGTGCCACCGCCAGGGGACGAGACTACGAGCAGTACTTC. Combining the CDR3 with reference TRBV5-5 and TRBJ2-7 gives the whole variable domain DAGVTQSPTHLIKTRGQQVTLRCSPISGHKSVSWYQQVLGQGPQFIFQYYEKEERGRGNFPDRFSARQFPNYSSELNVNALLLGDSALYLCATARGRDYEQYFGPGTRLTVT.

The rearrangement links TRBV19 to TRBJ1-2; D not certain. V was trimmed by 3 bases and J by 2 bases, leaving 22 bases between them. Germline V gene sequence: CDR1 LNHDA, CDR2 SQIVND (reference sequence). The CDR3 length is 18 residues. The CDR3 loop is CASSIREPQLSRNYGYTF. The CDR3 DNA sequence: TGTGCCAGTAGTATTCGGGAGCCACAGCTCTCGAGGAACTATGGCTACACCTTC.

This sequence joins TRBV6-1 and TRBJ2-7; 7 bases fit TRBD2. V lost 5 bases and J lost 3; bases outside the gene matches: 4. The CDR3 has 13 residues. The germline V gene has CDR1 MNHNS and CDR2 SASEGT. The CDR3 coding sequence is TGTGCCAGCAGTTCAAGGGAGGGCTACGAGCAGTACTTC. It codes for CASSSREGYEQYF.

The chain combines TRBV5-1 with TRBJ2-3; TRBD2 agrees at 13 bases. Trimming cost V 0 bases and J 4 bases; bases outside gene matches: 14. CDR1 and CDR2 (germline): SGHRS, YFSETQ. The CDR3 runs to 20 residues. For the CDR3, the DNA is TGCGCCAGCAGCTTGGAGGGTACTAGCGGGAGGGGTGACCCACCAGATACGCAGTATTTT. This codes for CASSLEGTSGRGDPPDTQYF. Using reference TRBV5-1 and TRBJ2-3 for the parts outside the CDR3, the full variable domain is KAGVTQTPRYLIKTRGQQVTLSCSPISGHRSVSWYQQTPGQGLQFLFEYFSETQRNKGNFPGRFSGRQFSNSRSEMNVSTLELGDSALYLCASSLEGTSGRGDPPDTQYFGPGTRLTVL.

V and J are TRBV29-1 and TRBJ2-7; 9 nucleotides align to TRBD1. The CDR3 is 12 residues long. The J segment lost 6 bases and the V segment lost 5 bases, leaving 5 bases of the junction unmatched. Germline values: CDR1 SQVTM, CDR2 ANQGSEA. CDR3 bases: TGCAGCGTTTCGACAGGGGGATCCGAGCAGTACTTC. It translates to CSVSTGGSEQYF.

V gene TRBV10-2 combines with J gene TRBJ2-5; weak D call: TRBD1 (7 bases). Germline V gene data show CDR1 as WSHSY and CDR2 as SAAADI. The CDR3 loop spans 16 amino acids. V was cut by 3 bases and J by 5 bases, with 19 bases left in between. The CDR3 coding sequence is TGCGCCAGCAGTGACCCAGGGGGGACTCGGTGGGAGACCCAGTACTTC. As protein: CASSDPGGTRWETQYF.

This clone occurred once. The CDR3 DNA sequence: TGCGCCAGCAGCTTGGGAGGACAGGAGGACACCATATATTTT. Protein sequence: CASSLGGQEDTIYF. The chain is built from TRBV5-1 and TRBJ1-3, with TRBD1 matching over 7 bases. Germline V gives CDR1 SGHRS, CDR2 YFSETQ. Trimming cost V 0 bases and J 8 bases; bases outside gene matches: 5. The CDR3 runs 14 residues.

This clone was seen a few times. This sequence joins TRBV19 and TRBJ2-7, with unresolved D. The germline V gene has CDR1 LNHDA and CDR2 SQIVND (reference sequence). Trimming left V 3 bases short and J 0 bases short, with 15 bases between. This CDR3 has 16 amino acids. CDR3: CASSMITRASSYEQYF. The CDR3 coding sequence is TGTGCCAGTAGTATGATAACTCGAGCGAGCTCCTACGAGCAGTACTTC.

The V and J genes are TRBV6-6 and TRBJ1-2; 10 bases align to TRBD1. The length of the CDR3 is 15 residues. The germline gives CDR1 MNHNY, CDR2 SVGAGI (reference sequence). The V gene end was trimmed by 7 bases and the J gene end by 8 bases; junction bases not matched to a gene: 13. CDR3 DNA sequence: TGTGCCAGCACCCACTCTAGGGGACAGGGGTTGGGCTACACCTTC. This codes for CASTHSRGQGLGYTF.

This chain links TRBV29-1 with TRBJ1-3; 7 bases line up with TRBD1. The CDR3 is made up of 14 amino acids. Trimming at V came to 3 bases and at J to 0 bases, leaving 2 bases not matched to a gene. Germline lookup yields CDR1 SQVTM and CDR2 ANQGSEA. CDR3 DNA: TGCAGCGTTGATGGGGACAGCTCTGGAAACACCATATATTTT. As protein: CSVDGDSSGNTIYF.

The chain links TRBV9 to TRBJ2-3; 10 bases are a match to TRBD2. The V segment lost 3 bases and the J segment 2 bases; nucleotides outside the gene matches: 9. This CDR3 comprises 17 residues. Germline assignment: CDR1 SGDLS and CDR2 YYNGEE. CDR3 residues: CASSAAESGRVTDTQYF. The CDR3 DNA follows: TGTGCCAGCAGCGCGGCGGAAAGCGGGAGGGTCACAGATACGCAGTATTTT.

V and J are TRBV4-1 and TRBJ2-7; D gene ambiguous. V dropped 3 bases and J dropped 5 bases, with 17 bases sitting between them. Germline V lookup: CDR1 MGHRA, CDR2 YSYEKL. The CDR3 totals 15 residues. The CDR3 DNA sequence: TGCGCCAGCAGCCAGCCCGGCAAGGTGGGCGACGAGCAGTACTTC. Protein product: CASSQPGKVGDEQYF.

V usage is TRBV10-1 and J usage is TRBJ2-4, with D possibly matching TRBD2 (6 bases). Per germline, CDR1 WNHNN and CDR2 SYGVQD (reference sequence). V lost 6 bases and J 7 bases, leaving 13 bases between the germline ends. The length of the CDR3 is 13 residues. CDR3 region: CASRAEGGNIQYF. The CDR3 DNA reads TGCGCCAGCAGGGCGGAGGGAGGCAACATTCAGTACTTC.

The CDR3 region has the DNA TGTGCCAGCAGCTTGGATGCAGTTGAAGCTTTCTTT. This translates into CASSLDAVEAFF. The chain is built from TRBV5-4 and TRBJ1-1, with unresolved D. Germline-derived CDR1 and CDR2 are SGHNT and YYREEE (reference sequence). The CDR3 loop spans 12 amino acids. V gave up 0 bases and J gave up 7 bases, with 7 bases separating them.

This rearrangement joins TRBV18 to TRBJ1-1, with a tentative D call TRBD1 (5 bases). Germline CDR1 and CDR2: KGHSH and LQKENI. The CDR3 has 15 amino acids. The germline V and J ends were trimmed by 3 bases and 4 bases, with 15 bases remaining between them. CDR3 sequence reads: CASSPLRQPGTEAFF. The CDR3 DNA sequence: TGTGCCAGCTCACCCCTCCGACAGCCAGGCACTGAAGCTTTCTTT.

CDR3 in amino acids: CASSTRTGPYEQYF. In nucleotides, the CDR3 is TGCGCCAGCAGCACCCGGACAGGGCCCTACGAGCAGTACTTC. The chain employs TRBV4-3 and TRBJ2-7; 8 bases agree with TRBD1. The junction had 5 bases not matched to a gene; V was cut back by 5 bases and J by 2 bases. Germline V lookup: CDR1 LGHNA, CDR2 YSLEER. The CDR3 spans 14 residues.

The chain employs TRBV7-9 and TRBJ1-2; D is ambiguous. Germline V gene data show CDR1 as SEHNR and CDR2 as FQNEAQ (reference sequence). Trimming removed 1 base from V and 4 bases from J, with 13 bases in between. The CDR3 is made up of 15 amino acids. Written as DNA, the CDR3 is TGTGCCAGCAGCTTAGGAGGCCAGTTCGCCTATGGCTACACCTTC. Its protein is CASSLGGQFAYGYTF.

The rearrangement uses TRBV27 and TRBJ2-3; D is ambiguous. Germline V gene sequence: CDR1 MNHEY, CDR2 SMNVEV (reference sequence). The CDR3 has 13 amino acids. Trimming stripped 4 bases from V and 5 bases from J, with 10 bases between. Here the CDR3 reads CASSYPPGDTQYF. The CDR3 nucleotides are TGTGCCAGCAGTTACCCCCCGGGAGATACGCAGTATTTT.